Below are 9 T cell receptor beta chains sequenced from a single sample in a study of OX40 agonist ivuxolimab in advanced cancers. Sequenced by immunoSEQ multiplex PCR; TCRdb stores in-frame clones only, minus some. The sample includes more than 50,000 clones, roughly 90% seen only once; the top ten take 0.55% to 0.6%. The source was CD4+ or CD8+ T cells sorted from blood, collected in a trial of the OX40 agonist ivuxolimab. These receptor sequences come from an adult with an advanced solid tumor such as melanoma, head and neck, liver or kidney cancer.

CDR3 DNA: TGTGCCAGTAGTATAGAGGCAAGGAAGCAGCCCCAGCATTTT. Encoded protein: CASSIEARKQPQHF. The chain links TRBV19 to TRBJ1-5, with no clear D. Trimming left V 0 bases short and J 7 bases short, with 10 bases between. CDR1 is LNHDA and CDR2 is SQIVND in the germline V gene (reference sequence). The CDR3 loop spans 14 amino acids.

Of note for this clone: This may stem from a read error, because a much larger clone lies one nucleotide away. The chain links TRBV9 to TRBJ1-3; D is unresolved. The V end lost 4 bases, the J end lost 0 bases, and 5 bases lay between the germline ends. Germline CDR1 and CDR2: SGDLS and YYNGEE. The CDR3 is 13 residues long. The CDR3 here is CASSLDSGNTIYF. In DNA, the CDR3 is TGTGCCAGCAGCCTCGACTCTGGAAACACCATATATTTT.

The rearrangement uses TRBV7-9 and TRBJ1-4; TRBD1 is a possible D gene (6 bases). Germline V gives CDR1 SEHNR, CDR2 FQNEAQ (reference sequence). This CDR3 contains 13 residues. The ends were cut back, 5 bases at V and 8 bases at J, with 12 bases in the middle. CDR3 sequence: CASSSTGLEKLFF. As DNA, the CDR3 is TGTGCCAGCAGCAGCACAGGGTTAGAAAAACTGTTTTTT.

This clone was detected only a few times. This chain connects TRBV7-2 to TRBJ1-2; possibly TRBD1 for D (5 bases). V dropped 4 bases and J dropped 4 bases, with 13 bases sitting between them. The CDR3 totals 14 residues. Germline assignment: CDR1 SGHTA and CDR2 FQGNSA. As DNA, the CDR3 is TGTGCCAGCAGCTCTGACAGACCCCTCTATGGCTACACCTTC. This gives the protein CASSSDRPLYGYTF.

CDR3 region: CASSWTSGGIGNEQFF. CDR3 in DNA: TGTGCCAGCAGCTGGACTAGCGGGGGGATAGGCAATGAGCAGTTCTTC. The gene calls are TRBV7-8 and TRBJ2-1; 14 bases agree with TRBD2. The germline gives CDR1 SGHVS, CDR2 FQNEAQ. Trimming at V came to 4 bases and at J to 6 bases, leaving 5 bases not matched to a gene. This CDR3 is 16 amino acids long.

J is TRBJ2-2 and V is TRBV14; D not certain. The germline V gene encodes CDR1 SGHDN and CDR2 FVKESK. This CDR3 is built from 14 residues. V lost 4 bases and J lost 5, with 11 bases in between. CDR3 amino acids: CASSPRVGTGELFF. The CDR3 nucleotides read TGTGCCAGCAGCCCCCGGGTTGGGACCGGGGAGCTGTTTTTT.

The rearrangement joins TRBV5-4 to TRBJ2-5, with 7 bases identical to TRBD2. Germline V gives CDR1 SGHNT, CDR2 YYREEE (reference sequence). The CDR3 spans 13 residues. V lost 2 bases, J lost 5 bases, and 3 bases stayed unmatched. The CDR3 reads CASSLVGGETQYF. The DNA for the CDR3 is TGTGCCAGCAGCTTAGTCGGGGGGGAGACCCAGTACTTC. Based on the CDR3 plus reference TRBV5-4 and TRBJ2-5, the full variable domain is ETGVTQSPTHLIKTRGQQVTLRCSSQSGHNTVSWYQQALGQGPQFIFQYYREEENGRGNFPPRFSGLQFPNYSSELNVNALELDDSALYLCASSLVGGETQYFGPGTRLLVL.

The J gene is TRBJ2-7, the V gene TRBV6-5, with D maybe TRBD2 (6 bases). V lost 8 bases and J lost 3, with 14 bases in between. From germline, CDR1 is MNHEY and CDR2 SVGAGI. This CDR3 has 13 amino acids. The CDR3 DNA follows: TGTGCCAGCGCTCGGGACTTCAGCTACGAGCAGTACTTC. Protein: CASARDFSYEQYF.

This chain connects TRBV7-8 to TRBJ1-1; D is undetermined. V lost 3 bases to trimming and J lost 5 bases, with 10 bases between them. CDR1 and CDR2 from the germline V gene are SGHVS and FQNEAQ. CDR3 size: 13 residues. CDR3 nucleotides: TGTGCCAGCAGCTTGTCCTTGGCGACTGAAGCTTTCTTT. Residues: CASSLSLATEAFF.